This T cell receptor beta chain originates from a study of T cells in Graves' hyperthyroidism and ophthalmopathy. RNA transcripts provided the source from which TCR beta CDR3 regions were amplified. The study used the HTBI primer set for a first-round RT-PCR of the TCR CDR3. Via MiXCR, TCRdb re-called the multiplex PCR reads, giving one row per CDR3 protein. In the table there are about 520,000 distinct CDR3 sequences, around 20% of which are singletons. Trimming cost V 6 bases and J 2 bases, with 8 bases left between them. Germline lookup yields CDR1 MNHNS and CDR2 SASEGT. The CDR3 is 14 amino acids. In this sample, this clonotype turned up once.

This sequence joins TRBV6-1 and TRBJ1-6; D is unresolved. Specimen: blood. The TCR was taken from a man aged 18 to 30 with Graves' hyperthyroidism. The DNA for the CDR3 is TGTGCCAGCAGGGGTGAAACCTATAATTCACCCCTCCACTTT. Amino acids: CASRGETYNSPLHF.